This TCR beta chain is from a study of blood T cell repertoires in COVID-19 (dated by TCRdb to the early 2020s). Describing the broader study: Samples covering the acute and convalescent phases of COVID-19 were provided by collaborators in the United States, Italy and Spain. The prospective study material was composed of cDNA or gDNA derived from T cells, B-cell-depleted T cells, or PBMCs. Deeply sampled blood TCRbeta repertoires from subjects exposed to, actively infected with, or recovered from COVID-19 were included in the dataset. The repertoires were released in a freely available public database meant as a resource for research on the immune response to SARS-CoV-2. Samples came from the ongoing ImmuneRACE study (first 160 participants) plus 1,254 subjects from 6 global collaborators. The sample metadata nearly always contained a de-identified subject ID, COVID-19 status, age in years and sex. Where available, HLA class I and class II types were taken from metadata supplied by the sample provider and were not determined by assay-based typing. Overall study outcomes, separate from this receptor: The amount of clinical and demographic metadata varied by source and participant and was provided uncurated.

V is pared back by 2 bases and J by 3 bases, with 7 bases lying between the germline termini. Reading the germline V gene gives CDR1 MNHEY and CDR2 SVGEGT. From cysteine to phenylalanine, the CDR3 is 13 amino acids long. Left in the record is the CDR3 DNA by itself, 39 bases read in frame from the first base. This clone was picked up a small number of times. The antigen it binds to is not known. Base-call qualities are not available, and no considerably larger clone is one nucleotide away. Each collaborating institution followed its own protocols to collect whole blood in K2EDTA tubes. For TCRbeta analysis, collaborator samples were shipped as frozen whole blood, as isolated PBMCs, or as DNA extracted from either sample type. The immunoSEQ Assay, a bias-controlled multiplex PCR, was used to amplify TCRbeta CDR3 regions from genomic DNA. Processing in the source paper ran as follows. The number of nucleated cells in each sample was estimated by amplification of reference gene primers within the assay. Sequence reads were collapsed and filtered to measure the absolute abundance of every unique TCRbeta CDR3 rearrangement. For each sample, productive Simpson clonality was calculated as the square root of Simpson's diversity index across productive rearrangements. TCRdb carries this immuneACCESS record with in-frame sequences only. Its versions omit some clonotypes, under half of them owing to an unresolved V gene in the studies checked, with the rest unexplained. V and J calls and clone size are those listed in that table; D and trimming were worked out from the DNA. The sample data list 200,000 to 250,000 clones, and less than 90% of these were observed just once. Together, the top ten hold 20% of the sample.

The source is a man aged 25 to 40 with active or convalescent COVID-19. The chain couples TRBV6-2 or TRBV6-3 to TRBJ1-1; the D gene remains uncertain. Sample: peripheral blood. The sequenced DNA is TGTGCCAGCAGTTACGAGGGTCACACTGAAGCTTTCTTT. It translates to CASSYEGHTEAFF.